These T cell receptor beta chains were read from a single sample in a study of T cell changes during pregnancy in multiple sclerosis. The protocol was immunoSEQ multiplex PCR, while the TCRdb copy is restricted to in-frame clones and leaves out a portion. The data show tens of thousands of clones, with 85% to 95% seen just once and roughly 0.5% held by the top ten. The starting material was CD4+ T cells from peripheral blood mononuclear cells, obtained in the first trimester of pregnancy. These receptors were collected from a female donor with multiple sclerosis, enrolled in a pregnancy study. CDR3s leave out the opening cysteine and the closing phenylalanine or tryptophan.

TRBJ1-2 TRBV25-1 ASSEWGGDYGYT
TRBJ2-2 TRBV6-1 ASSESDTGRALTGELF
TRBJ2-3 TRBV6-1 ASSERGTPDTQY
TRBJ1-2 TRBV7-2 ASSLVGSYGYT
TRBJ1-2 TRBV10-3 AITQGAGGGYT
TRBJ2-1 TRBV5-6 ASSLTWTGNNEQF
TRBJ1-5 TRBV6-1 ASTPWRSNQPQH
TRBJ2-2 TRBV5-1 ASSLAGGNTGELF
TRBJ2-1 TRBV7-2 ASSLAQGARDEQF
TRBJ1-1 TRBV4-1 ASSQAWSRSHTEAF
TRBJ2-5 TRBV6-5 ASSEQGPRETQY
TRBJ2-1 TRBV5-6 ASSLSAAGGLYEQF
TRBJ2-7 TRBV11-1 ASSLGAELYEQY
TRBJ1-1 TRBV7-9 ASSQGSHMNTEAF